What follows are 8 T cell receptor beta chains derived from one specimen sequenced in a study of cytomegalovirus exposure and HLA in healthy donors. The PCR was carried out with 60 Vbeta primers and 13 Jbeta primers. The table came from immunoSEQ multiplex PCR; TCRdb's copy has only in-frame clones and leaves some out. The sample consists of about 160,000 clones, roughly 80% of them appearing once. Specimen: PBMCs. The origin of the receptors is a male donor in good health and CMV-seropositive.

This sequence joins TRBV6-1 and TRBJ1-5; D gene uncertain. V lost 4 bases and J lost 0, with 10 bases in between. The CDR3 length is 15 residues. The germline V gene has CDR1 MNHNS and CDR2 SASEGT. The CDR3: CASSGEQISNQPQHF. The CDR3 nucleotides read TGTGCCAGCAGTGGAGAACAGATTAGCAATCAGCCCCAGCATTTT.

The V and J genes are TRBV30 and TRBJ1-1; D remains unclear. The germline V gene encodes CDR1 GTSNPN and CDR2 SVGIG (reference sequence). V was trimmed by 8 bases and J by 4 bases, leaving 14 bases between them. The CDR3 has 12 amino acids. The CDR3 reads CAGEWVGTEAFF. The CDR3 region has the DNA TGTGCCGGGGAGTGGGTTGGCACTGAAGCTTTCTTT.

The chain uses TRBV30 and TRBJ1-4, with a possible D match to TRBD1 (5 bases). Deletions cut 0 bases from V and 8 bases from J, with 16 bases between. There are 15 residues in the CDR3. Germline V gene data show CDR1 as GTSNPN and CDR2 as SVGIG (reference sequence). Here the CDR3 reads CAWSVPHRQTEKLFF. The CDR3 DNA follows: TGTGCCTGGAGTGTACCTCATAGACAGACAGAAAAACTGTTTTTT. The variable domain in full, with the rest retrieved from reference TRBV30 and TRBJ1-4, is SQTIHQWPATLVQPVGSPLSLECTVEGTSNPNLYWYRQAAGRGLQLLFYSVGIGQISSEVPQNLSASRPQDRQFILSSKKLLLSDSGFYLCAWSVPHRQTEKLFFGSGTQLSVL.

A note on this clone: One junction end disagrees with the germline gene, perhaps due to a read error. J is TRBJ1-1 and V is TRBV4-1; D call uncertain. The CDR3 runs to 15 residues. Germline-derived CDR1 and CDR2 are MGHRA and YSYEKL. This CDR3 reads CASSQDLAENTEAFF. For the CDR3, the DNA is TGTGCCAGCAGCCAAGATTTGGCAGAAAACACTGAAGCTTTCTTT.

V usage is TRBV2 and J usage is TRBJ2-1; D unresolved. V dropped 5 bases and J dropped 8 bases, with 7 bases sitting between them. Germline assignment: CDR1 SNHLY and CDR2 FYNNEI. The CDR3 totals 11 residues. The CDR3 DNA sequence: TGTGCCAGCAGTCCCCTCCATGAGCAGTTCTTC. Translating gives CASSPLHEQFF.

This clone was counted a few times. This sequence joins TRBV2 and TRBJ2-5, with a tentative D call TRBD1 (5 bases). Germline V gives CDR1 SNHLY, CDR2 FYNNEI. Trimming cost V 1 base and J 0 bases, with 18 bases left between them. The CDR3 has 18 amino acids. CDR3: CASSEDSLRGSYQETQYF. The CDR3 DNA reads TGTGCCAGCAGTGAAGACTCCTTAAGGGGATCGTACCAAGAGACCCAGTACTTC.

The rearrangement links TRBV14 to TRBJ2-7, with 9 bases identical to TRBD1. Germline V CDR1 and CDR2: SGHDN, FVKESK. Losses at the gene ends were 4 bases for V and 6 bases for J; bases not matched to a gene: 1. The CDR3 covers 12 residues. The CDR3 coding sequence is TGTGCCAGCAGCCGGGACAGGGCCGAGCAGTACTTC. This sequence encodes CASSRDRAEQYF.

V and J are TRBV7-9 and TRBJ2-1; 13 bases line up with TRBD2. The CDR3 covers 19 residues. From germline, CDR1 is SEHNR and CDR2 FQNEAQ (reference sequence). The V segment lost 5 bases and the J segment 6 bases; nucleotides outside the gene matches: 16. CDR3 amino acids: CASSQSGRTSGRVGNEQFF. The CDR3, as DNA: TGTGCCAGCAGCCAATCTGGGAGGACTAGCGGGAGAGTGGGCAATGAGCAGTTCTTC.